The rows below give T cell receptor beta chains drawn from one sample of a study of neurological immune-mediated disorders. MiXCR, run by TCRdb on the 5' RACE reads, gives a single entry per CDR3 protein. In the table there are 46,000 or so distinct CDR3 sequences, roughly 4.1% of which are singletons. Sequencing was performed on PBMCs. These receptors came from a woman aged 60 to 75 with multiple sclerosis. Both conserved end residues are part of each CDR3. A D gene is named only where the DNA matches it firmly. Some rows mark clone size as missing; the rest say once, few, many or name a class of expanded clone.

size	D	V	J	DNA	CDR3
few	.	TRBV5-1	TRBJ2-2	TGCGCCAGCAGGTCCGGGAACACCGGGGAGCTGTTTTTT	CASRSGNTGELFF
many	.	TRBV4-3	TRBJ1-6	TGCGCCAGCAGCCAGCCACCCGAACCCCTCCACTTT	CASSQPPEPLHF
.	TRBD1	TRBV11-3	TRBJ2-2	TGTGCCAGCAGCTCCCGACAGGGAATTAACACCGGGGAGCTGTTTTTT	CASSSRQGINTGELFF
many	.	TRBV2	TRBJ2-5	TGTGCCAGCAGTCGGGACAGCGGGACGGAGACCCAGTACTTC	CASSRDSGTETQYF
many	TRBD2	TRBV10-1	TRBJ2-1	TGCGCCAGCAGAATAGCGGGGAACAATGAGCAGTTCTTC	CASRIAGNNEQFF
.	.	TRBV5-1	TRBJ2-1	TGCGCCAGCAGCTACCGGGACCGCTACGACAATGAGCAGTTCTTC	CASSYRDRYDNEQFF
many	.	TRBV12-3/TRBV12-4	TRBJ2-5	TGTGCCAGCAGTTCCGGCAGGGGATATGGAGAGACCCAGTACTTC	CASSSGRGYGETQYF
many	.	TRBV2	TRBJ2-2	TGTGCCAGCAGTGACGAGGGTGCAAACACCGGGGAGCTGTTTTTT	CASSDEGANTGELFF
many	.	TRBV20-1	TRBJ1-4	TGCAGTGCTACCGGACAGCCGAATGAAAAACTGTTTTTT	CSATGQPNEKLFF
many	TRBD1	TRBV10-3	TRBJ1-1	TGTGCCATCAGTTTAGGACAGGGTGACACTGAAGCTTTCTTT	CAISLGQGDTEAFF
many	TRBD2	TRBV20-1	TRBJ2-7	TGCAGTAGATCGCGACTAGCGGGGTCCTACGAGCAGTACTTC	CSRSRLAGSYEQYF
many	TRBD1	TRBV25-1	TRBJ1-2	TGTGCCAGCAGTCCCCCGGGACAGGGCTATGGCTACACCTTC	CASSPPGQGYGYTF
many	.	TRBV7-2	TRBJ1-4	TGTGCCAGCAGCTTAGGGGGGGCGCCGGATGAAAAACTGTTTTTT	CASSLGGAPDEKLFF
many	TRBD1	TRBV29-1	TRBJ1-1	TGCAGCGTTGAGAACAGGGGGGCCTACACTGAAGCTTTCTTT	CSVENRGAYTEAFF
many	.	TRBV10-3	TRBJ2-3	TGTGCCATCAGTGAGGCGGAGATGGATACGCAGTATTTT	CAISEAEMDTQYF
few	TRBD1	TRBV5-1	TRBJ1-1	TGCGCCAGCAGCAGGGACAGGGCTGGAGAAGCTTTCTTT	CASSRDRAGEAFF
few	TRBD2	TRBV6-1	TRBJ2-1	TGTGCCAGCCTAGCGGGCCTCTCCTACAATGAGCAGTTCTTC	CASLAGLSYNEQFF
many	TRBD1	TRBV4-1	TRBJ2-4	TGCGCCAGCAGCCAAGGACAAGGGGGCAACATTCAGTACTTC	CASSQGQGGNIQYF
.	.	TRBV5-1	TRBJ2-7	TGCGCCAGCAGCTTGGGGGAAAGGGCCTACGAGCAGTACTTC	CASSLGERAYEQYF
many	TRBD2	TRBV20-1	TRBJ2-7	TGCAGTGCTAGAGATGCGGCTAGCGGATCCTACGAGCAGTACTTC	CSARDAASGSYEQYF
few	.	TRBV20-1	TRBJ2-1	TGCAGTGCTAGAGAGGGGGCGGTCTACAATGAGCAGTTCTTC	CSAREGAVYNEQFF
many	TRBD1	TRBV20-1	TRBJ2-7	TGCAGTGCTCAGACAGGGGGTATAATCTACGAGCAGTACTTC	CSAQTGGIIYEQYF
.	.	TRBV5-1	TRBJ2-7	TGCGCCAGCAGCTTGTTAGTGAGCTACGAGCAGTACTTC	CASSLLVSYEQYF
many	.	TRBV4-3	TRBJ2-2	TGCGCCAGCAGCCAAGATACGTACACCGGGGAGCTGTTTTTT	CASSQDTYTGELFF
many	.	TRBV29-1	TRBJ2-3	TGCAGCGTTGAAGAGCGGAGCACAGATACGCAGTATTTT	CSVEERSTDTQYF